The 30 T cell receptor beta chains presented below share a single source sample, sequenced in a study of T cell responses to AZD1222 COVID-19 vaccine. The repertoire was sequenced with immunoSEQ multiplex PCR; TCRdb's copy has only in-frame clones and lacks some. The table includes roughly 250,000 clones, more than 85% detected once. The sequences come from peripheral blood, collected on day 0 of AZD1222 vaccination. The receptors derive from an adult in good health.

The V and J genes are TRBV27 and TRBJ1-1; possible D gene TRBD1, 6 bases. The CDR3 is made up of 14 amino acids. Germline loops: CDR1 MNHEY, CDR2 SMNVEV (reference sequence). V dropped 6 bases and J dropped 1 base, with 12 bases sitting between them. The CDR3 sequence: CASSLTGTNTEAFF. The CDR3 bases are TGTGCCAGCAGCCTAACAGGGACGAACACTGAAGCTTTCTTT.

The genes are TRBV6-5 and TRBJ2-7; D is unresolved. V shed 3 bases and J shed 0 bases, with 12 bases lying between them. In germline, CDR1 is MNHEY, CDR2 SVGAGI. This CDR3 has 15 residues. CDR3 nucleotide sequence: TGTGCCAGCAGTTATCAGTCGGCGGTCTCCTACGAGCAGTACTTC. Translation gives CASSYQSAVSYEQYF.

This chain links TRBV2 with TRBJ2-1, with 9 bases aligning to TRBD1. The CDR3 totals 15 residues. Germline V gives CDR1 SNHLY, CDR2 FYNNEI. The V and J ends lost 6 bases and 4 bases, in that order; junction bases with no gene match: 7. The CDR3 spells CASSLQGARYNEQFF. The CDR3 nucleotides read TGTGCCAGCAGCCTACAGGGGGCAAGGTACAATGAGCAGTTCTTC.

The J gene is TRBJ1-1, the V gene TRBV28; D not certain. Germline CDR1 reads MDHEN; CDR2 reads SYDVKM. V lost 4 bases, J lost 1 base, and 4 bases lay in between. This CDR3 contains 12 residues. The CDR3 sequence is CASSWGNTEAFF. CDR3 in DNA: TGTGCCAGCAGTTGGGGGAACACTGAAGCTTTCTTT.

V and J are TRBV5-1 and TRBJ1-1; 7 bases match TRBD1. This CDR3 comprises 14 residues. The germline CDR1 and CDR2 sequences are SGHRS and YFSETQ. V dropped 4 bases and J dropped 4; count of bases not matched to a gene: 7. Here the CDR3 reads CASSQGGLGTEAFF. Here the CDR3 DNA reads TGCGCCAGCAGCCAGGGGGGGCTCGGCACTGAAGCTTTCTTT.

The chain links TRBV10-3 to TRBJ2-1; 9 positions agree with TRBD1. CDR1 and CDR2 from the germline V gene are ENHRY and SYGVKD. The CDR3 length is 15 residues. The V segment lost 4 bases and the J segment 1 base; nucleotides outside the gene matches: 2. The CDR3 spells CAISGGTGSYNEQFF. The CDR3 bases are TGTGCCATCAGTGGTGGGACAGGGTCCTACAATGAGCAGTTCTTC.

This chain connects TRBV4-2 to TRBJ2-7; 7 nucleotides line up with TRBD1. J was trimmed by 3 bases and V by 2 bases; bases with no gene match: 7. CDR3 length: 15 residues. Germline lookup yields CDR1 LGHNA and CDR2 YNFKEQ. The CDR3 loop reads CASSQHRGGIYEQYF. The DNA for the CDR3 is TGTGCCAGCAGCCAACACAGGGGTGGGATCTACGAGCAGTACTTC.

For the CDR3, the DNA is TGCGCCAGCAGCGCACTAGCGGGGGGCCGGGATGAGCAGTTCTTC. Its protein is CASSALAGGRDEQFF. This rearrangement joins TRBV5-1 to TRBJ2-1; 12 nucleotides line up with TRBD2. Germline CDR1 reads SGHRS; CDR2 reads YFSETQ. V lost 4 bases, J lost 8 bases, and 7 bases stayed unmatched. This CDR3 comprises 15 residues.

The CDR3 protein is CASSLGGIHSYEQYF. The CDR3 nucleotides are TGTGCCAGCAGCTTAGGAGGGATTCATTCCTACGAGCAGTACTTC. The gene calls are TRBV7-8 and TRBJ2-7; weak D call: TRBD2 (5 bases). CDR3 size: 15 residues. Germline CDR1 is SGHVS and CDR2 is FQNEAQ. The V end was cut by 1 base, the J end by 1 base, with 11 bases between.

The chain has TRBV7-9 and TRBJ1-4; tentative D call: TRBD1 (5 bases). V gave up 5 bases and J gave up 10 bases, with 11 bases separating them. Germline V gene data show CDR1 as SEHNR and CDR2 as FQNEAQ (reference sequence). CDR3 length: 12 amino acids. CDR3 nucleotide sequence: TGTGCCAGCAGCGTGGGGGAGGGAAAACTGTTTTTT. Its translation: CASSVGEGKLFF.

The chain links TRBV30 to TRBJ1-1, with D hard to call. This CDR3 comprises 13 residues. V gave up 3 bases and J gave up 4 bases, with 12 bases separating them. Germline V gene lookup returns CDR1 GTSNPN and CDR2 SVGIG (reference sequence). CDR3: CAWSVREGTEAFF. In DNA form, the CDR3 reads TGTGCCTGGAGCGTAAGGGAGGGCACTGAAGCTTTCTTT. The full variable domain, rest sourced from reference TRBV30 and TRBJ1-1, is SQTIHQWPATLVQPVGSPLSLECTVEGTSNPNLYWYRQAAGRGLQLLFYSVGIGQISSEVPQNLSASRPQDRQFILSSKKLLLSDSGFYLCAWSVREGTEAFFGQGTRLTVV.

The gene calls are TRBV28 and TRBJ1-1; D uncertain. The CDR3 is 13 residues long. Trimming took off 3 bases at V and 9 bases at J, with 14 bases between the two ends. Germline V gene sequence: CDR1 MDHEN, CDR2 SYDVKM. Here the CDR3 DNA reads TGTGCCAGCAGTTTTCTAGCAGGCGAGAAAGCTTTCTTT. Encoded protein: CASSFLAGEKAFF.

In DNA, the CDR3 is TGTGCCAGCTCACCTACCTCCGGGACAGGGGCGGCTTTCTTT. Its protein is CASSPTSGTGAAFF. The V gene is TRBV18, the J gene TRBJ1-1; 10 bases map to TRBD1. With V trimmed by 3 bases and J by 11 bases, 9 bases remained unmatched. This CDR3 region has 14 residues. Per the germline V gene, CDR1 is KGHSH and CDR2 is LQKENI.

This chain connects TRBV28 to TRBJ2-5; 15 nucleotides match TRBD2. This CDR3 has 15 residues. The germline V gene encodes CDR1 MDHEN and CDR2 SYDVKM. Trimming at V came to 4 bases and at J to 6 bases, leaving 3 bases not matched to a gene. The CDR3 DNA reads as TGTGCCAGCAGTTCTGGGACTAGCGGGAGGAAGACCCAGTACTTC. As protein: CASSSGTSGRKTQYF.

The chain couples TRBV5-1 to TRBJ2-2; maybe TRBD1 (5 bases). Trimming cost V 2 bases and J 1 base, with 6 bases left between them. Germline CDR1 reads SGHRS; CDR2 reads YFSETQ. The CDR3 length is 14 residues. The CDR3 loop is CASSFGQNTGELFF. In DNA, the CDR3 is TGCGCCAGCAGCTTCGGACAGAACACCGGGGAGCTGTTTTTT.

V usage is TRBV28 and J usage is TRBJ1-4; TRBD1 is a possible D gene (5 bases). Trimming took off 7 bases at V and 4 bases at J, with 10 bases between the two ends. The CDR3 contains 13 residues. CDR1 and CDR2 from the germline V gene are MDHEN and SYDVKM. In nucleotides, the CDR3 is TGTGCCAGCAATGACAGTAATAATGAAAAACTGTTTTTT. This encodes CASNDSNNEKLFF.

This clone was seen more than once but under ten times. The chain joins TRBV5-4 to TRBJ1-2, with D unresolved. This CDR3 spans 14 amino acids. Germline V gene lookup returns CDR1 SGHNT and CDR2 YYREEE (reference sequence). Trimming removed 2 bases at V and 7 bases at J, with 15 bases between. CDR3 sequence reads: CASSLVKGSGGYTF. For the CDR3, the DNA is TGTGCCAGCAGCTTAGTAAAAGGCTCGGGTGGCTACACCTTC.

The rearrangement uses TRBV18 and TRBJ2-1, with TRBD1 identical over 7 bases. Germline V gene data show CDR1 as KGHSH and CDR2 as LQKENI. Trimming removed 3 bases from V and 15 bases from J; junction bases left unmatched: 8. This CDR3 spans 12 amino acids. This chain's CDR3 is CASSPDRVGGFF. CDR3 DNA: TGTGCCAGCTCACCCGACAGGGTTGGTGGGTTCTTC.

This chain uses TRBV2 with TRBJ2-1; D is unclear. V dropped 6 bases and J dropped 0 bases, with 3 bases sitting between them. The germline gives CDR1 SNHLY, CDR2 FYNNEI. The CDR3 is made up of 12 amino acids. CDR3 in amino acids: CASSLSYNEQFF. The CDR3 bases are TGTGCCAGCAGCCTCTCCTACAATGAGCAGTTCTTC.

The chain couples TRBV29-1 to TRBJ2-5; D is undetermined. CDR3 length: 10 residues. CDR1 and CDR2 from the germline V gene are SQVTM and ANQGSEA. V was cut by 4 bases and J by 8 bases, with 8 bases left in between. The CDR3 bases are TGCAGCGTTGTAGGCCGTACCCAGTACTTC. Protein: CSVVGRTQYF.

The CDR3 protein is CASRAAGFGDYEQYF. The CDR3 nucleotides read TGTGCCAGCAGAGCAGCAGGGTTCGGCGACTACGAGCAGTACTTC. This chain uses TRBV28 with TRBJ2-7; weak D call: TRBD1 (5 bases). Between the trimmed V and J ends, which lost 6 bases and 3 bases, there was a span of 18 bases. CDR3 length equals 15 residues. Germline CDR1 is MDHEN and CDR2 is SYDVKM. Based on the CDR3 plus reference TRBV28 and TRBJ2-7, the full variable domain is DVKVTQSSRYLVKRTGEKVFLECVQDMDHENMFWYRQDPGLGLRLIYFSYDVKMKEKGDIPEGYSVSREKKERFSLILESASTNQTSMYLCASRAAGFGDYEQYFGPGTRLTVT.

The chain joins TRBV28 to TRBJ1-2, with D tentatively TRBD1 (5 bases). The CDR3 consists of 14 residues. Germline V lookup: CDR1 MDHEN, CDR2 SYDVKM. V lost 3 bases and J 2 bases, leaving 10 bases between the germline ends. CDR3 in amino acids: CASSLHTGNYGYTF. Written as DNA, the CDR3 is TGTGCCAGCAGTTTGCATACAGGAAACTATGGCTACACCTTC.

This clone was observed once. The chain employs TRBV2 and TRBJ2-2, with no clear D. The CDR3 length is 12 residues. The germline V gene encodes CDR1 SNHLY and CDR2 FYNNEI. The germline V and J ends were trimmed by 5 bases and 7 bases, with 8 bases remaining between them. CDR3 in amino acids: CASSTSIGELFF. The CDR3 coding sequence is TGTGCCAGCAGTACTTCTATCGGGGAGCTGTTTTTT.

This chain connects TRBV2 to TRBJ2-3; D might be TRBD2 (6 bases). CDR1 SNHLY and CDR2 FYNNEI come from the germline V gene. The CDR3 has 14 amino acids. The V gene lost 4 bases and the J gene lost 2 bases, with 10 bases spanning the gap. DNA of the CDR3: TGTGCCAGCAGTGGCGGGGCATCCACAGATACGCAGTATTTT. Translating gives CASSGGASTDTQYF.

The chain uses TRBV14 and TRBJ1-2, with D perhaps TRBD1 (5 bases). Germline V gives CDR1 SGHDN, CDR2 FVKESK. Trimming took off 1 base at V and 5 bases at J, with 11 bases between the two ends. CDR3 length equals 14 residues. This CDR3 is CASSQGLRGYGYTF. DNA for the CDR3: TGTGCCAGCAGCCAAGGGCTTCGGGGGTATGGCTACACCTTC.

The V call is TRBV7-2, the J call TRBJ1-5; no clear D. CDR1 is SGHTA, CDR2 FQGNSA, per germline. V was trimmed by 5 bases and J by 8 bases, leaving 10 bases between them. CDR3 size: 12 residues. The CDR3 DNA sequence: TGTGCCAGCAGCCCCTTTGGGGAGCCCCAGCATTTT. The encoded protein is CASSPFGEPQHF.

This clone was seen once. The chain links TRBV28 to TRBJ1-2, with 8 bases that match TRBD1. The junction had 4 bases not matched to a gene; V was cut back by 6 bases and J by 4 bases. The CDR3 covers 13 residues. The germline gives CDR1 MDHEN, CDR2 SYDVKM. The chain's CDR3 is CASRSTGVYGYTF. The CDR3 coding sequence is TGTGCCAGCAGATCGACAGGGGTCTATGGCTACACCTTC.

CDR3 in DNA: TGTGCCAGCAGTTTAAGCCCTATGTCGGGCCTTGAAAATGAGCAGTTCTTC. The encoded protein is CASSLSPMSGLENEQFF. The chain couples TRBV27 to TRBJ2-1; D not resolved. Germline V gene data show CDR1 as MNHEY and CDR2 as SMNVEV (reference sequence). The CDR3 totals 17 residues. V was shortened by 2 bases and J by 7 bases, with 21 bases between the two germline ends.

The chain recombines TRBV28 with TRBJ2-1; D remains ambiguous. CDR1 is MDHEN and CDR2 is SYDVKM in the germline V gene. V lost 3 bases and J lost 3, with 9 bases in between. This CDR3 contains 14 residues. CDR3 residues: CASSLVGSYNEQFF. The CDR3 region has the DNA TGTGCCAGCAGTTTGGTAGGTAGCTACAATGAGCAGTTCTTC.

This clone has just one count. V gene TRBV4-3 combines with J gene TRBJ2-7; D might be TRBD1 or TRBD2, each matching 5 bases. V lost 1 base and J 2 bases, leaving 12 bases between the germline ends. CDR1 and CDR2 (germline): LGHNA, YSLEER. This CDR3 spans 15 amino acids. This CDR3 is CASSQGAGRAYEQYF. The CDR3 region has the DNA TGCGCCAGCAGCCAAGGGGCAGGGCGGGCCTACGAGCAGTACTTC.